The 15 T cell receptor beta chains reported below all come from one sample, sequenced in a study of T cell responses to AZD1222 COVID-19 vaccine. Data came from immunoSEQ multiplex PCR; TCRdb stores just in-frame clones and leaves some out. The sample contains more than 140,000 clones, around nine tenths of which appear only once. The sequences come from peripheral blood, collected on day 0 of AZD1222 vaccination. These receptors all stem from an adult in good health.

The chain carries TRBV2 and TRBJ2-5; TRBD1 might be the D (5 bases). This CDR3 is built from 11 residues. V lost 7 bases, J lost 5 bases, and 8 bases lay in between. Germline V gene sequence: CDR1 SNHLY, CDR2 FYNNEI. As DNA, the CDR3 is TGTGCCAGCACAGGGATGGAGACCCAGTACTTC. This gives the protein CASTGMETQYF.

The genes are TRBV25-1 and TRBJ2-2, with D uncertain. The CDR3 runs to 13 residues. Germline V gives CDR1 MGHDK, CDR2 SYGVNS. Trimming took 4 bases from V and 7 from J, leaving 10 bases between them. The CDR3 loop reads CASSGYTGGELFF. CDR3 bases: TGTGCCAGCAGTGGATATACGGGCGGGGAGCTGTTTTTT.

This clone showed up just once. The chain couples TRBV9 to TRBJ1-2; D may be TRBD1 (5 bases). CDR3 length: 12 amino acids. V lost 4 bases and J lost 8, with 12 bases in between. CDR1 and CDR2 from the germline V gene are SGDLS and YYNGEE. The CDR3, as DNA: TGTGCCAGCAGCACGGGACTGAGGGGCTACACCTTC. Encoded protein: CASSTGLRGYTF.

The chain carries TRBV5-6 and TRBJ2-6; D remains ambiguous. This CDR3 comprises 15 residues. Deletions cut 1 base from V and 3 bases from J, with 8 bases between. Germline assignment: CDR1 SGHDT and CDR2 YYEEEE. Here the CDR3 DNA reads TGTGCCAGCAGCTTGTTAGACCTTGGGGCCAACGTCCTGACTTTC. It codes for CASSLLDLGANVLTF.

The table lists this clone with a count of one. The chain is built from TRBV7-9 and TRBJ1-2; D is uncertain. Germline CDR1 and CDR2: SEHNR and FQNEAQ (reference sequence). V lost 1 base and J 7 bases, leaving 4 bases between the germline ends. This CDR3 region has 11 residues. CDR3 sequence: CASSLEGGYTF. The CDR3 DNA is TGTGCCAGCAGCTTAGAGGGTGGCTACACCTTC.

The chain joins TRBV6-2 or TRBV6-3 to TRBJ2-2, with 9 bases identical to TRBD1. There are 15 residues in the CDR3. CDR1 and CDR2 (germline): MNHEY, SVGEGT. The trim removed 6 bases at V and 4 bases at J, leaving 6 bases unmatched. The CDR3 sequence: CASSGQGPRTGELFF. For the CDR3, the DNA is TGTGCCAGCAGCGGACAGGGGCCGCGCACCGGGGAGCTGTTTTTT.

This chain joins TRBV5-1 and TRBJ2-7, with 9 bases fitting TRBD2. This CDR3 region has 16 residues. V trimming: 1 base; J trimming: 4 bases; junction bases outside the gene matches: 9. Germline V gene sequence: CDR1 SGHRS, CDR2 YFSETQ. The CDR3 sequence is CASSLHPGLARYEQYF. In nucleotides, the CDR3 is TGCGCCAGCAGCTTGCACCCCGGACTAGCGAGGTACGAGCAGTACTTC. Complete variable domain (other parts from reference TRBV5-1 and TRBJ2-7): KAGVTQTPRYLIKTRGQQVTLSCSPISGHRSVSWYQQTPGQGLQFLFEYFSETQRNKGNFPGRFSGRQFSNSRSEMNVSTLELGDSALYLCASSLHPGLARYEQYFGPGTRLTVT.

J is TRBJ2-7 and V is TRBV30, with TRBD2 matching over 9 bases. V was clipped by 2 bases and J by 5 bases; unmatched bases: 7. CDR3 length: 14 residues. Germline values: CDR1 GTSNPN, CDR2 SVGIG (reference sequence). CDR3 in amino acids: CAWSKREVRNEQYF. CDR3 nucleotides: TGTGCCTGGAGTAAGCGGGAGGTGCGGAACGAGCAGTACTTC.

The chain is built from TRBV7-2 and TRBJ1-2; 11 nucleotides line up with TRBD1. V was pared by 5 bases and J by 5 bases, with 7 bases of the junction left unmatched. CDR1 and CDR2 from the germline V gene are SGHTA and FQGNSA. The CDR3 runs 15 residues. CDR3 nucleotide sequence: TGTGCCAGCAGCCCGGGACAGGGGGTTTTGTATGGCTACACCTTC. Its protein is CASSPGQGVLYGYTF.

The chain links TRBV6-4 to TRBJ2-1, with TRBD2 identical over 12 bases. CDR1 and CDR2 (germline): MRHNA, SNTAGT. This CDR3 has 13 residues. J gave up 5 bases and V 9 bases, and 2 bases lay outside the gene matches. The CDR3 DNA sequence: TGTGCCAGTGGGACTAGCGGGCACAATGAGCAGTTCTTC. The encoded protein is CASGTSGHNEQFF.

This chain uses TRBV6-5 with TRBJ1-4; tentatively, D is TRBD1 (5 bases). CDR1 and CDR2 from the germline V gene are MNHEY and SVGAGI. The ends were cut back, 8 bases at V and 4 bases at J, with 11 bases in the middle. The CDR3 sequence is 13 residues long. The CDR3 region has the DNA TGTGCCAGCCTGGGACTGCTTAATGAAAAACTGTTTTTT. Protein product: CASLGLLNEKLFF.

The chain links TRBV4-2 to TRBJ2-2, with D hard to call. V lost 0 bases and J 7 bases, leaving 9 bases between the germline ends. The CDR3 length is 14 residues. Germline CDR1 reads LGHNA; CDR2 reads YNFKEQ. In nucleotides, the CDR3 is TGTGCCAGCAGCCAAGATGGTAGCTTCGGGGAGCTGTTTTTT. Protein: CASSQDGSFGELFF.

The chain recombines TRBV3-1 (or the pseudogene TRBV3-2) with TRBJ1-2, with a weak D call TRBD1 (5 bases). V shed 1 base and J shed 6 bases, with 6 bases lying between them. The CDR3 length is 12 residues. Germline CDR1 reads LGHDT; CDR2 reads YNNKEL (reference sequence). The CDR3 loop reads CASSQAGNGYTF. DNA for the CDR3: TGTGCCAGCAGCCAAGCAGGGAATGGCTACACCTTC.

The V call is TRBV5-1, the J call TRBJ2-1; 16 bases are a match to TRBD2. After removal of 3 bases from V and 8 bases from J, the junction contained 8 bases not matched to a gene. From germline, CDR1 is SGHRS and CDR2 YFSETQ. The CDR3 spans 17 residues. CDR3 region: CASSSGTSGRAMYEQFF. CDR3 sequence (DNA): TGCGCCAGCAGCTCCGGGACTAGCGGGAGGGCCATGTATGAGCAGTTCTTC.

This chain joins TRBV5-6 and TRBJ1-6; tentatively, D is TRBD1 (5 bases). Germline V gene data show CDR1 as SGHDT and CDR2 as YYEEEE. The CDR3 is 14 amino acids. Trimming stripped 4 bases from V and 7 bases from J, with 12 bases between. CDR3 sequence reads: CASSGTRGNSPLHF. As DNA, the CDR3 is TGTGCCAGCAGCGGAACACGGGGGAATTCACCCCTCCACTTT.